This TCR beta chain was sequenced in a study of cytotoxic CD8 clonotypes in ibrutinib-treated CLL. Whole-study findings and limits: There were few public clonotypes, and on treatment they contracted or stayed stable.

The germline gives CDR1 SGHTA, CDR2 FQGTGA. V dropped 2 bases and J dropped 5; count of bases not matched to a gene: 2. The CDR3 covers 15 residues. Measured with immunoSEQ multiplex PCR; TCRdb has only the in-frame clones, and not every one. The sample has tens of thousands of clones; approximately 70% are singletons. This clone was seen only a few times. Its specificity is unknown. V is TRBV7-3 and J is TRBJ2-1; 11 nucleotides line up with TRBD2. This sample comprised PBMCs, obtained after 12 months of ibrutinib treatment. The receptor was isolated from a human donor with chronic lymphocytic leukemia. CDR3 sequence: CASSLGLAGNNEQFF. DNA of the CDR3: TGTGCCAGCAGCTTAGGACTAGCGGGCAACAATGAGCAGTTCTTC.